The 5 T cell receptor beta chains presented below share a single source sample, sequenced in a study of glioma-infiltrating T cells after dendritic cell vaccination. Here immunoSEQ multiplex PCR was the method, and the copy in TCRdb shows in-frame clones only, minus some. Altogether almost 65,000 clones are present, approximately 85% being singletons, with the ten largest covering 7% to 10%. The sequenced sample was blood, obtained before dendritic cell vaccination. All receptors derive from a human donor with glioblastoma.

This clone was picked up many times. The chain carries TRBV7-9 and TRBJ2-1; possibly TRBD2 for D (5 bases). Trimming shortened V by 6 bases and J by 0 bases, and 15 bases separated the two germline ends. This CDR3 comprises 16 residues. The germline CDR1 and CDR2 sequences are SEHNR and FQNEAQ (reference sequence). This chain's CDR3 is CASRGLPSSSYNEQFF. CDR3 bases: TGTGCCAGCAGAGGACTCCCTTCGAGCTCCTACAATGAGCAGTTCTTC. Variable domain in full (rest from reference TRBV7-9 and TRBJ2-1): DTGVSQNPRHKITKRGQNVTFRCDPISEHNRLYWYRQTLGQGPEFLTYFQNEAQLEKSRLLSDRFSAERPKGSFSTLEIQRTEQGDSAMYLCASRGLPSSSYNEQFFGPGTRLTVL.

The CDR3 bases are TGTGCCAGCAGTTTCCGCACTGAGGTTTTCGTACGTGAGCAGTTCTTC. It is translated as CASSFRTEVFVREQFF. The J gene is TRBJ2-1, the V gene TRBV6-5; D is undetermined. Germline values: CDR1 MNHEY, CDR2 SVGAGI. With 4 bases removed from V and 9 bases from J, the gap between germline ends came to 22 bases. This CDR3 is 16 amino acids long.

The chain uses TRBV15 and TRBJ1-6; no firm D call. The CDR3 covers 17 residues. V was trimmed by 1 base and J by 3 bases, leaving 13 bases between them. CDR1 is LNHNV, CDR2 YYDKDF, per germline (reference sequence). The DNA of the CDR3 is TGTGCCACCAGCAGAGTTCGAGGACTCAACTATAATTCACCCCTCCACTTT. Residues: CATSRVRGLNYNSPLHF.

The rearrangement joins TRBV19 to TRBJ1-2, with TRBD1 matching 11 bases. With V trimmed by 5 bases and J by 8 bases, 4 bases remained unmatched. CDR3 length equals 13 residues. Germline-derived CDR1 and CDR2 are LNHDA and SQIVND (reference sequence). The CDR3 loop reads CASSWTGGEGYTF. In nucleotides, the CDR3 is TGTGCCAGTAGTTGGACAGGGGGCGAGGGCTACACCTTC.

V gene TRBV19 combines with J gene TRBJ2-4, with D tentatively TRBD1 (6 bases). In germline, CDR1 is LNHDA, CDR2 SQIVND (reference sequence). The CDR3 sequence is 14 residues long. The V end was cut by 10 bases, the J end by 3 bases, with 16 bases between. In nucleotides, the CDR3 is TGTGCCACAGGACAGCCTGGGGACAAAAACATTCAGTACTTC. The encoded protein is CATGQPGDKNIQYF.